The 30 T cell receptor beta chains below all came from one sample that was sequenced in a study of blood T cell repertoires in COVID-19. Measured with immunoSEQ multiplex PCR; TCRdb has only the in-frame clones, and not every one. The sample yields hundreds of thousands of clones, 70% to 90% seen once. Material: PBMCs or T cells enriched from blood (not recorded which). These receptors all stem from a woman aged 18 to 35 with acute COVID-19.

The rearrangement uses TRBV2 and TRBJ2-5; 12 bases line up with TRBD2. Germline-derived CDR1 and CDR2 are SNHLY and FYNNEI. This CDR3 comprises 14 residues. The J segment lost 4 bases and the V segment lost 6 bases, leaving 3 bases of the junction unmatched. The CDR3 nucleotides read TGTGCCAGCAGAGCTAGCGGGAGGGCAGAGACCCAGTACTTC. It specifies CASRASGRAETQYF. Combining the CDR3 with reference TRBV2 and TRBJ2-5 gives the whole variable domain EPEVTQTPSHQVTQMGQEVILRCVPISNHLYFYWYRQILGQKVEFLVSFYNNEISEKSEIFDDQFSVERPDGSNFTLKIRSTKLEDSAMYFCASRASGRAETQYFGPGTRLLVL.

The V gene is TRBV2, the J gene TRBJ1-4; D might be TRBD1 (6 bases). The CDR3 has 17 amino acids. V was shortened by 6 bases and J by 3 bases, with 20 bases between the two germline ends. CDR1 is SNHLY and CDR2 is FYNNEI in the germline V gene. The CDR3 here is CASRADRWLISNEKLFF. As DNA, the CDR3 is TGTGCCAGCAGGGCAGACAGGTGGCTAATCTCTAATGAAAAACTGTTTTTT.

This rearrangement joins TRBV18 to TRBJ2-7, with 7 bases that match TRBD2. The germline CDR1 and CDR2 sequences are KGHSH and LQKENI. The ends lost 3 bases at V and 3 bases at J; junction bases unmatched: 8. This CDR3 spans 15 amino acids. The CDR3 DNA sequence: TGTGCCAGCTCACCCAGGCAGGGAGGGAACTACGAGCAGTACTTC. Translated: CASSPRQGGNYEQYF.

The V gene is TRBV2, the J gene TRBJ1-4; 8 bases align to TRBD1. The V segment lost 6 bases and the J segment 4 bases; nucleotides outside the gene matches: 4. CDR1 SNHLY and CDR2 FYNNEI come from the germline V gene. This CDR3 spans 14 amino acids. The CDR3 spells CASSPGQVNEKLFF. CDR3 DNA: TGTGCCAGCAGCCCGGGACAGGTTAATGAAAAACTGTTTTTT.

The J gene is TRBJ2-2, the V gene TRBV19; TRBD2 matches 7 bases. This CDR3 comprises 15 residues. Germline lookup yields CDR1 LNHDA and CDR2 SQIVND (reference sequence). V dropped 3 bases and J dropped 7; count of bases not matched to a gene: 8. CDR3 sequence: CASSMGGSGNGELFF. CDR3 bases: TGTGCCAGTAGTATGGGAGGGAGCGGGAACGGGGAGCTGTTTTTT.

CDR3 sequence (DNA): TGTGCTAGTGGTCTCCGGGACAACCGGGCTTTCTTT. Translated: CASGLRDNRAFF. This rearrangement joins TRBV12-5 to TRBJ1-1; maybe TRBD1 (6 bases). Looked up from germline, CDR1 is LGHNT and CDR2 is FRNRAP. Between the trimmed V and J ends, which lost 5 bases and 11 bases, there was a span of 15 bases. The CDR3 runs 12 residues. Full variable domain (remainder filled in from reference TRBV12-5 and TRBJ1-1): DARVTQTPRHKVTEMGQEVTMRCQPILGHNTVFWYRQTMMQGLELLAYFRNRAPLDDSGMPKDRFSAEMPDATLATLKIQPSEPRDSAVYFCASGLRDNRAFFGQGTRLTVV.

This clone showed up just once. CDR3 sequence (DNA): TGTGCCAGCAGCTTAACGCTAGCGGGGGGTAATGAGCAGTTCTTC. Amino acid sequence: CASSLTLAGGNEQFF. V and J are TRBV7-3 and TRBJ2-1, with 11 bases lining up with TRBD2. V trimming: 0 bases; J trimming: 7 bases; junction bases outside the gene matches: 2. Germline lookup yields CDR1 SGHTA and CDR2 FQGTGA. This CDR3 contains 15 residues.

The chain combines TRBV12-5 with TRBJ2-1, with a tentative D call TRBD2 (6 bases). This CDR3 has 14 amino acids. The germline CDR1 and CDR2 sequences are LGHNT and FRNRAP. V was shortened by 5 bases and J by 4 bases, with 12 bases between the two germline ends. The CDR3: CASGRGDPYNEQFF. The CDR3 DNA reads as TGTGCTAGTGGTCGCGGGGACCCGTACAATGAGCAGTTCTTC.

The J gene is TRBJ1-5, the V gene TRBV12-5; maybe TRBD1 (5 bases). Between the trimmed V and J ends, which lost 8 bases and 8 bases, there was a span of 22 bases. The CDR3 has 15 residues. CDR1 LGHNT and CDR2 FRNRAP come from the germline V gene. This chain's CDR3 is CASPIGTEARKPQHF. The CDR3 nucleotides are TGTGCTAGTCCAATCGGGACTGAGGCCAGGAAGCCCCAGCATTTT.

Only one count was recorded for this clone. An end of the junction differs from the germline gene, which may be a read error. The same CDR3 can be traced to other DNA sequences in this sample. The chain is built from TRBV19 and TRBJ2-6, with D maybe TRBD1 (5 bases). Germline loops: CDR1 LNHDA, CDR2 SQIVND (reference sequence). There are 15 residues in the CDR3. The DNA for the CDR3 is TGTGCCAGTAGTATAGCCCGCTCTGGGGCCAACGTTCTGACTTTC. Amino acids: CASSIARSGANVLTF.

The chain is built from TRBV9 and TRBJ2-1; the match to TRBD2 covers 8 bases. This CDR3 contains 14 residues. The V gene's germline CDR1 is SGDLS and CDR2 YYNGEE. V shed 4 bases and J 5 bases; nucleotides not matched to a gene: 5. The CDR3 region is CASSTSGSDNEQFF. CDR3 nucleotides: TGTGCCAGCAGCACCAGCGGGAGCGACAATGAGCAGTTCTTC.

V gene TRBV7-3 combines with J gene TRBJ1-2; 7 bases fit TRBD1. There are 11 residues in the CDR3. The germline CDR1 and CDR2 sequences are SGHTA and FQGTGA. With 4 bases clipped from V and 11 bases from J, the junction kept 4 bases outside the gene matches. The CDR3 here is CASSSTGQYTF. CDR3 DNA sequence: TGTGCCAGCAGCTCCACGGGACAGTACACCTTC.

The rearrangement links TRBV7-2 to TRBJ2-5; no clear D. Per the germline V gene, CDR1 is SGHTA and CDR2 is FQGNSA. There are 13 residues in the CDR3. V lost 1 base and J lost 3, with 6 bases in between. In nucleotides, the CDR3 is TGTGCCAGCAGCTTAGTCAGAAAAGAGACCCAGTACTTC. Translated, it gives CASSLVRKETQYF.

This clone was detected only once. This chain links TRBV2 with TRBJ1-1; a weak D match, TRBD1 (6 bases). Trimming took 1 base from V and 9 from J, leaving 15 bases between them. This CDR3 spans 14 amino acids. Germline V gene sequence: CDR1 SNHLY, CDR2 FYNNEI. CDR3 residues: CASSEGRGDWKAFF. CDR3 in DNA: TGTGCCAGCAGTGAAGGCAGGGGAGACTGGAAAGCTTTCTTT.

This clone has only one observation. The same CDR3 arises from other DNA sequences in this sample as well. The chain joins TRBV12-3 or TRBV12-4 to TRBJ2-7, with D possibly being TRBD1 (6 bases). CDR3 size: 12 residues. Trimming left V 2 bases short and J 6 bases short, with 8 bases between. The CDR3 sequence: CASSLTGFEQYF. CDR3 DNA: TGTGCCAGCAGTTTAACAGGGTTCGAGCAGTACTTC.

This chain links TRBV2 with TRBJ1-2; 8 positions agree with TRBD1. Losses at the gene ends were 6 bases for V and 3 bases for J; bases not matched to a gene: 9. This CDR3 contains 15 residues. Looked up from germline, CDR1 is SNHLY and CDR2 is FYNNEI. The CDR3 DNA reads TGTGCCAGCAGCGGAAGGACAGGGTGGGACTATGGCTACACCTTC. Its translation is CASSGRTGWDYGYTF.

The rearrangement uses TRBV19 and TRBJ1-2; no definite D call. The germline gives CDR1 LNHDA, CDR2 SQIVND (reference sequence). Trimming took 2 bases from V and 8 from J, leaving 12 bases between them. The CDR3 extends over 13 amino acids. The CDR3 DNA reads TGTGCCAGTAGTATAAGTGGTTACGAGGGCTACACCTTC. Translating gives CASSISGYEGYTF.

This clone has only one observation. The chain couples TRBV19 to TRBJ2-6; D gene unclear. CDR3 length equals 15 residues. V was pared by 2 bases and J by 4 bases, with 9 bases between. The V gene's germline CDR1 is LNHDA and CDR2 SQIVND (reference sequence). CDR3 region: CASSISGNGANVLTF. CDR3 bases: TGTGCCAGTAGTATATCAGGTAACGGGGCCAACGTCCTGACTTTC.

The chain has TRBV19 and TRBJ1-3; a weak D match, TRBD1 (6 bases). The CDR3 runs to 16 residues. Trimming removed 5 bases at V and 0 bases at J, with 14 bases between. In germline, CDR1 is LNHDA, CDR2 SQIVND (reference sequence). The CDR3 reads CASSPQGQPSGNTIYF. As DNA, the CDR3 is TGTGCCAGTAGTCCCCAAGGACAGCCCTCTGGAAACACCATATATTTT.

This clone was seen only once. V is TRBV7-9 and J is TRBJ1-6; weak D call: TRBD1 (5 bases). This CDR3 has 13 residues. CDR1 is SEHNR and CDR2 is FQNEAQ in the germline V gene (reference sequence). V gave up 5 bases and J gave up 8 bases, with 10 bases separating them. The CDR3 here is CASSLDSHSPLHF. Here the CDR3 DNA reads TGTGCCAGCAGCCTAGACAGCCATTCACCCCTCCACTTT. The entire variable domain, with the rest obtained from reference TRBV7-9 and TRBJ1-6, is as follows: DTGVSQNPRHKITKRGQNVTFRCDPISEHNRLYWYRQTLGQGPEFLTYFQNEAQLEKSRLLSDRFSAERPKGSFSTLEIQRTEQGDSAMYLCASSLDSHSPLHFGNGTRLTVT.

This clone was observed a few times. CDR3 in DNA: TGTGCCAGCAGGGATGACAGGGGACCCGGGGAGCTGTTTTTT. This translates into CASRDDRGPGELFF. The gene calls are TRBV27 and TRBJ2-2, with 8 nucleotides matching TRBD1. CDR3 length: 14 amino acids. Losses at the gene ends were 6 bases for V and 6 bases for J; bases not matched to a gene: 6. Germline V lookup: CDR1 MNHEY, CDR2 SMNVEV (reference sequence).

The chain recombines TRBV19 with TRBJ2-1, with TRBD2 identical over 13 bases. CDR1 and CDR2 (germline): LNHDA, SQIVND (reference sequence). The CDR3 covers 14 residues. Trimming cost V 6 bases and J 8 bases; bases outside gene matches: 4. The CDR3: CASSGLAGVYEQFF. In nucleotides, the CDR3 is TGTGCCAGTAGCGGACTAGCGGGAGTCTATGAGCAGTTCTTC.

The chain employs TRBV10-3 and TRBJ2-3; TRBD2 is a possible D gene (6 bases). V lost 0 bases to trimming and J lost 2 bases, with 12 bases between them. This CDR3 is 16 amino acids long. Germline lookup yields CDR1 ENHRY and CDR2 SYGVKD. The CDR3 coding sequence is TGTGCCATCAGTGAGTCGGTAGCGGAGAACACAGATACGCAGTATTTT. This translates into CAISESVAENTDTQYF.

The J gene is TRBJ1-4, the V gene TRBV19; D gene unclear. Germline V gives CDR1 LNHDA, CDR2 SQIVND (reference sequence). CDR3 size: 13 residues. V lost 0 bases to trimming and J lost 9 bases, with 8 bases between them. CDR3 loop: CASSIDSTQKLFF. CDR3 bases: TGTGCCAGTAGTATAGATTCTACCCAAAAACTGTTTTTT.

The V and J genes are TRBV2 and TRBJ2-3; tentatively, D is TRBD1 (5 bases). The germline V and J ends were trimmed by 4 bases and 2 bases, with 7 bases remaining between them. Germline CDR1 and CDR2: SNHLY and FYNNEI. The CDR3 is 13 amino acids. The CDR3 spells CASSVQDTDTQYF. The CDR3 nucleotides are TGTGCCAGCAGTGTACAGGACACAGATACGCAGTATTTT.

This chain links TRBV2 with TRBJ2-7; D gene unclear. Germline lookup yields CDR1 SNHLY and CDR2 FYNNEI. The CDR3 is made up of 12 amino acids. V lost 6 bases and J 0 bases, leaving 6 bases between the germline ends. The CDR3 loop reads CASRPLSYEQYF. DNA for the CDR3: TGTGCCAGCAGACCACTCTCCTACGAGCAGTACTTC.

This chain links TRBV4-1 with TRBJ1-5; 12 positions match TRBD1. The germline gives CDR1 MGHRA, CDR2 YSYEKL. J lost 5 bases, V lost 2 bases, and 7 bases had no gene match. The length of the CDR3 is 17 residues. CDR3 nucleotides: TGCGCCAGCAGCCAATGGGGGACAGGGGGCTCTGATCAGCCCCAGCATTTT. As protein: CASSQWGTGGSDQPQHF.

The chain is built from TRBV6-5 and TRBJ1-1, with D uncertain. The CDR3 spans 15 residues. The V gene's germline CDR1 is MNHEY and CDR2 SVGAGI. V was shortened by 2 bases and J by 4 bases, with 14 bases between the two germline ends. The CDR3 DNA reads TGTGCCAGCAGTTACCGGGGATCGGGCGGCACTGAAGCTTTCTTT. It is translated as CASSYRGSGGTEAFF.

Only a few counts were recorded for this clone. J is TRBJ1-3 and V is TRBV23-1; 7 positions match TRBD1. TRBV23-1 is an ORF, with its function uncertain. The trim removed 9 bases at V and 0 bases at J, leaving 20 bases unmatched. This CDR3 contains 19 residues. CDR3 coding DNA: TGCGCCAGTACGGTAGACAGGGAGCCGGCCCCTGGCTCTGGAAACACCATATATTTT. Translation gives CASTVDREPAPGSGNTIYF.

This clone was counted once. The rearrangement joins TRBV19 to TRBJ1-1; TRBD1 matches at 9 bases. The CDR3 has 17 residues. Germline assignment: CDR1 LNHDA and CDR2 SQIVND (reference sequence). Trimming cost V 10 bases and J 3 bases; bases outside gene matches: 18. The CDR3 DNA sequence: TGTGCCACCCGACAATCACAGGGGGCGCAGCGGCACACTGAAGCTTTCTTT. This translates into CATRQSQGAQRHTEAFF.